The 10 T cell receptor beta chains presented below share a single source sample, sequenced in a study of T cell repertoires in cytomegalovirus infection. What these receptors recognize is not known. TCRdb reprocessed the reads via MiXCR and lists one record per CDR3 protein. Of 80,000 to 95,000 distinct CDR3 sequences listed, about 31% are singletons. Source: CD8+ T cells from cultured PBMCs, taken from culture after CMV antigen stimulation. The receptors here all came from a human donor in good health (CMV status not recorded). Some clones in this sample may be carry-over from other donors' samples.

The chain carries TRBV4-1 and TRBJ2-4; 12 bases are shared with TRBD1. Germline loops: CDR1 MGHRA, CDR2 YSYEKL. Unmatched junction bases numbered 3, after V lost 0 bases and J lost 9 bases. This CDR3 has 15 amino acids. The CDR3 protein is CASSQEGTGGGIQYF. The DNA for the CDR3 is TGCGCCAGCAGCCAAGAGGGGACAGGGGGCGGCATTCAGTACTTC.

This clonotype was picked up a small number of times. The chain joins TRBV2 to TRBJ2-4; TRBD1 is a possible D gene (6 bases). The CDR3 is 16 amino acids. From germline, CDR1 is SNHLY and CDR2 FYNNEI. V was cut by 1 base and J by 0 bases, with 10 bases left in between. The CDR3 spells CASSEDRVLAKNIQYF. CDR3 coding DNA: TGTGCCAGCAGTGAAGACAGGGTACTAGCCAAAAACATTCAGTACTTC.

CDR3 sequence (DNA): TGTGCCAGCAGTGAGGGGGTCGACACTGAAGCTTTCTTT. Translating it yields CASSEGVDTEAFF. The chain couples TRBV25-1 to TRBJ1-1; maybe TRBD1 (5 bases). Between the trimmed V and J ends, which lost 3 bases and 3 bases, there was a span of 8 bases. Germline values: CDR1 MGHDK, CDR2 SYGVNS. This CDR3 has 13 amino acids.

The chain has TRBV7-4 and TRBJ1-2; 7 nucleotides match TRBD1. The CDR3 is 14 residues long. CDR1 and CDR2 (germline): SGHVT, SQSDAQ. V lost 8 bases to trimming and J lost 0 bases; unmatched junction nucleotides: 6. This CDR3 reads CASFGTDSNYGYTF. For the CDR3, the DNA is TGTGCCAGCTTTGGGACAGACTCTAACTATGGCTACACCTTC.

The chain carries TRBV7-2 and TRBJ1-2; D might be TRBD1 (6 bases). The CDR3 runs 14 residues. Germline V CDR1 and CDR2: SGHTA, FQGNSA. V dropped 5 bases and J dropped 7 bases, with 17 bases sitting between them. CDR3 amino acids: CASSQDRRLGGYTF. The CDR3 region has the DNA TGTGCCAGCAGCCAGGACAGACGTTTGGGTGGCTACACCTTC. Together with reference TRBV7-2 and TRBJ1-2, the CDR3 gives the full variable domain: GAGVSQSPSNKVTEKGKDVELRCDPISGHTALYWYRQSLGQGLEFLIYFQGNSAPDKSGLPSDRFSAERTGGSVSTLTIQRTQQEDSAVYLCASSQDRRLGGYTFGSGTRLTVV.

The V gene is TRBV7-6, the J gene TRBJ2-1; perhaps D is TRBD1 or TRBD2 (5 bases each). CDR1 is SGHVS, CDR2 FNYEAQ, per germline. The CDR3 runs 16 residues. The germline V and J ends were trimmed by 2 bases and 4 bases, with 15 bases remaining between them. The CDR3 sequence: CASSLSNRDGYNEQFF. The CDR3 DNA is TGTGCCAGCAGCTTATCCAACCGGGACGGTTACAATGAGCAGTTCTTC.

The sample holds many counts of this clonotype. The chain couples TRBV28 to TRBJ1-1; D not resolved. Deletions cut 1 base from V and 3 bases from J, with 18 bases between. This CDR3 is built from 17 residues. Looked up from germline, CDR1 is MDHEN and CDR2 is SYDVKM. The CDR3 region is CASSLFRQLFLYTEAFF. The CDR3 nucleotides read TGTGCCAGCAGTTTATTTAGGCAGTTATTTTTGTACACTGAAGCTTTCTTT.

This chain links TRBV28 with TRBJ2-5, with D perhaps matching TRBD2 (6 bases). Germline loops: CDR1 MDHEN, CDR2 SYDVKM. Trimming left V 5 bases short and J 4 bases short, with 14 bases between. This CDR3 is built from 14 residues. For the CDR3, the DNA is TGTGCCAGCAGTAGGGACTTGTTTGGAGAGACCCAGTACTTC. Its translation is CASSRDLFGETQYF.

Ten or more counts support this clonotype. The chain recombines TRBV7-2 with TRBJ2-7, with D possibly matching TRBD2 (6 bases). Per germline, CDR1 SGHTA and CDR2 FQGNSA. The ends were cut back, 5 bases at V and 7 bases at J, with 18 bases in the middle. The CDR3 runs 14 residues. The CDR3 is CASSPWVGAGEQYF. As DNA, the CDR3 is TGTGCCAGCAGCCCATGGGTCGGGGCGGGGGAGCAGTACTTC.

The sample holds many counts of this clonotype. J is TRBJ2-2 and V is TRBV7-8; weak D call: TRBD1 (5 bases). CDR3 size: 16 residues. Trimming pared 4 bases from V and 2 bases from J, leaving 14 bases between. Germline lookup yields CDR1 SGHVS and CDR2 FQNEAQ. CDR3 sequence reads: CASSSLGRANTGELFF. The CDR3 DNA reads TGTGCCAGCAGCTCCCTCGGCAGGGCAAACACCGGGGAGCTGTTTTTT.